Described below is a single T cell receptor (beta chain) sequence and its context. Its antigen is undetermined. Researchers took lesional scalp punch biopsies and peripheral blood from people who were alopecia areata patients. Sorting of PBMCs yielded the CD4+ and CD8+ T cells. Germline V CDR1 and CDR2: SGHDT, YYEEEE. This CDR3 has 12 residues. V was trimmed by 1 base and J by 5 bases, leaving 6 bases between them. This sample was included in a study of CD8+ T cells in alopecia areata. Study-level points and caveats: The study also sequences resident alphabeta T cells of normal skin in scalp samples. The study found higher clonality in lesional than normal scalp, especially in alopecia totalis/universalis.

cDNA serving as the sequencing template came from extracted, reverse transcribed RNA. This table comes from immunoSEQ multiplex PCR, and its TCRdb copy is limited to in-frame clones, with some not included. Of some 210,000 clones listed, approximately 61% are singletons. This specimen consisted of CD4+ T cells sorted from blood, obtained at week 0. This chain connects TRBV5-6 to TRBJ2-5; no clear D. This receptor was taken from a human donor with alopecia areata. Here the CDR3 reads CASSLTGETQYF. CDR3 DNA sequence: TGTGCCAGCAGCTTGACTGGCGAGACCCAGTACTTC. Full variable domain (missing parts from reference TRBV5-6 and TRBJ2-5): DAGVTQSPTHLIKTRGQQVTLRCSPKSGHDTVSWYQQALGQGPQFIFQYYEEEERQRGNFPDRFSGHQFPNYSSELNVNALLLGDSALYLCASSLTGETQYFGPGTRLLVL.